This T cell receptor beta chain stems from a study of T-cell memory formation after mild COVID-19. On the study more broadly: For the most part, TCR clusters were specific to one donor.

Ten or more counts support this clonotype. Its specificity is not known. Germline V gives CDR1 SGHTA, CDR2 FQGNSA. J gave up 3 bases and V 1 base, and 7 bases lay outside the gene matches. This CDR3 is 16 amino acids long. TCRdb used MiXCR to reprocess the 5' RACE reads, holding one entry per CDR3 protein. The sample comprises about 5,500 distinct CDR3 sequences, more than 15% of which are singletons, and 55% to 65% rests with the top ten. General study findings and limits: Day 15 to 85 contracting clones showed balanced CD4/CD8; day 15 to 37 expanders favored CD4+. Confirmation was lacking for SARS-CoV-2 specificity of second-wave clones that peaked on day 37.

The chain employs TRBV7-2 and TRBJ1-2, with TRBD1 matching over 8 bases. This receptor was taken from an adult woman who had mild COVID-19 (a few samples of this study predate the infection). Cell type and time point are not known. Sequencing was carried out using PBMCs or a T cell subset sorted from them (not recorded which). This CDR3 reads CASSLGQGWDDYGYTF. The CDR3 DNA is TGTGCCAGCAGCTTAGGACAGGGGTGGGATGACTATGGCTACACCTTC.